This T cell receptor (beta chain) was found in a study of cytotoxic CD8 clonotypes in ibrutinib-treated CLL. V dropped 1 base and J dropped 4; count of bases not matched to a gene: 6. The CDR3 is made up of 15 amino acids. The germline V gene encodes CDR1 KGHSH and CDR2 LQKENI. TCRdb's copy holds only in-frame clones and misses some; the assay was immunoSEQ multiplex PCR. The sample has around 25,000 clones, roughly two thirds seen once. The TCR comes from a human donor with chronic lymphocytic leukemia. The sample was PBMCs, taken at disease progression, from a patient treated with ibrutinib. The V gene is TRBV18, the J gene TRBJ1-1, with 7 bases aligning to TRBD1. The CDR3 sequence is CASSPQGAQGTEAFF. The CDR3 DNA is TGTGCCAGCTCACCACAGGGGGCCCAGGGCACTGAAGCTTTCTTT.